The 6 T cell receptor beta chains below were found in one sample sequenced in a study of shared T cell receptors in the human thymus. The table came from immunoSEQ multiplex PCR; TCRdb's copy has only in-frame clones and leaves some out. Of tens of thousands of clones in the sample, 90% to 95% were seen once. The source material was thymocytes. The receptor set was obtained from a human donor.

This chain joins TRBV27 and TRBJ2-5, with 13 bases identical to TRBD2. The V gene's germline CDR1 is MNHEY and CDR2 SMNVEV (reference sequence). V dropped 5 bases and J dropped 1; count of bases not matched to a gene: 7. The CDR3 consists of 17 residues. This CDR3 reads CASSTGLAGPLQETQYF. CDR3 nucleotide sequence: TGTGCCAGCAGTACGGGACTAGCGGGGCCCCTCCAAGAGACCCAGTACTTC.

The chain carries TRBV7-2 and TRBJ2-4; 10 positions agree with TRBD1. CDR3 length: 19 residues. CDR1 SGHTA and CDR2 FQGNSA come from the germline V gene. The trim removed 5 bases at V and 0 bases at J, leaving 13 bases unmatched. CDR3 in DNA: TGTGCCAGCAGCACGGATTCCCCGGGACAGGGGCTAGCCAAAAACATTCAGTACTTC. Translating it yields CASSTDSPGQGLAKNIQYF.

The chain couples TRBV5-1 to TRBJ2-5; 7 positions match TRBD1. CDR3 size: 15 residues. V shed 5 bases and J 3 bases; nucleotides not matched to a gene: 10. Germline loops: CDR1 SGHRS, CDR2 YFSETQ. The CDR3, as DNA: TGCGCCAGCAGGGAGGACAGGCCCTCTAAAGAGACCCAGTACTTC. Protein sequence: CASREDRPSKETQYF.

V gene TRBV5-1 combines with J gene TRBJ2-7; TRBD1 agrees at 11 bases. The germline V gene has CDR1 SGHRS and CDR2 YFSETQ. Unmatched junction bases numbered 18, after V lost 0 bases and J lost 1 base. The length of the CDR3 is 21 residues. In nucleotides, the CDR3 is TGCGCCAGCAGCTTGGATACCCTCGGACATGGGACAGGGGGTAGGTCCTACGAGCAGTACTTC. Its protein is CASSLDTLGHGTGGRSYEQYF. Filled out from reference TRBV5-1 and TRBJ2-7, the complete variable domain reads KAGVTQTPRYLIKTRGQQVTLSCSPISGHRSVSWYQQTPGQGLQFLFEYFSETQRNKGNFPGRFSGRQFSNSRSEMNVSTLELGDSALYLCASSLDTLGHGTGGRSYEQYFGPGTRLTVT.

This chain uses TRBV9 with TRBJ2-3, with 7 bases lining up with TRBD1. CDR1 is SGDLS and CDR2 is YYNGEE in the germline V gene. The CDR3 is made up of 15 amino acids. The V and J ends lost 3 bases and 8 bases, in that order; junction bases with no gene match: 12. This CDR3 reads CASSGQGKGLSTQYF. DNA of the CDR3: TGTGCCAGCAGCGGACAGGGAAAAGGGCTTTCTACGCAGTATTTT.

V gene TRBV7-6 combines with J gene TRBJ1-2; D not certain. This CDR3 comprises 11 residues. V was trimmed by 10 bases and J by 2 bases, leaving 8 bases between them. Germline assignment: CDR1 SGHVS and CDR2 FNYEAQ. The CDR3 bases are TGTGCCATCGATGCGAACTATGGCTACACCTTC. Translation: CAIDANYGYTF.